This TCR beta chain derives from a study of CD8 T cells in Susac syndrome. Study outcomes and limitations: In its TCR sequencing and HLA analysis, the study acknowledged that the number of individuals was relatively small.

CD8+ and CD4+ T cells were negatively isolated; TEMRA cells were FACS-enriched. RNA in amounts of about 0.5 to 1 ug was reverse transcribed with random hexamers. A single record per CDR3 protein comes from TCRdb applying MiXCR to the immunoSEQ multiplex PCR reads. Of about 140,000 distinct CDR3 sequences listed, 90% to 95% are singletons. The CDR3 sequence is 16 residues long. Trimming took 5 bases from V and 4 from J, leaving 19 bases between them. CDR1 SGDLS and CDR2 YYNGEE come from the germline V gene. This clonotype was seen only once. The target antigen is unknown. V usage is TRBV9 and J usage is TRBJ2-1; possible D gene TRBD2, 6 bases. The sample consisted of CD4+ T cells from PBMCs. The sequence derives from a human donor with multiple sclerosis. The CDR3 DNA is TGTGCCAGCAGTGAGGGGCGGGACCTAAGATACAATGAGCAGTTCTTC. Protein: CASSEGRDLRYNEQFF.